This is a list of T cell receptor beta chains from one sample in a study of shared clonotypes between healthy human individuals. Assay: immunoSEQ multiplex PCR; the TCRdb copy retains only in-frame clones and omits some. The table lists 2 million to 2.5 million clones, under 95% of them singletons, with 0.36% in the top ten. Specimen: naive CD4+ T cells from PBMCs. The receptors were gathered from a man younger than 35 in good health. Some clones in this sample may be carry-over from other donors' samples. The CDR3 runs from the conserved cysteine through the conserved F or W. The order of the fields is CDR3 length, J gene, D gene, clone size, V gene, CDR3 DNA, CDR3 protein. D genes are given only for firm matches. The size entry is marked missing in some rows and otherwise reads once, few, many or a size class.

13	TRBJ2-1	TRBD2	NA	TRBV7-9	TGTGCCAGCAGCTTAGAACTAGCGAATGAGCAGTTCTTC	CASSLELANEQFF
14	TRBJ1-1	NA	NA	TRBV28	TGTGCCAGCAGCCCGTGGGATATGAACACTGAAGCTTTCTTT	CASSPWDMNTEAFF
14	TRBJ2-1	NA	NA	TRBV19	TGTGCCAGTAGTATCCAGCTTTCCTACAATGAGCAGTTCTTC	CASSIQLSYNEQFF
13	TRBJ2-1	NA	NA	TRBV28	TGTGCCAGCACGCGGGACTCGTACAATGAGCAGTTCTTC	CASTRDSYNEQFF
16	TRBJ2-3	NA	NA	TRBV28	TGTGCCAGCAGTTCCACCTTCGACAGAAGCACAGATACGCAGTATTTT	CASSSTFDRSTDTQYF
15	TRBJ1-2	NA	NA	TRBV18	TGTGCCAGCTCACCTCTAATAGGGGACAATTATGGCTACACCTTC	CASSPLIGDNYGYTF
14	TRBJ1-2	NA	NA	TRBV29-1	TGCAGCGTTGAAGGGAGGGGCCTTAACTATGGCTACACCTTC	CSVEGRGLNYGYTF
20	TRBJ2-1	TRBD2	NA	TRBV14	TGTGCCAGCAGCCAAATCACCGGGACTAGCGGGCCCTACCCAATCAATGAGCAGTTCTTC	CASSQITGTSGPYPINEQFF
16	TRBJ1-2	NA	NA	TRBV28	TGTGCCAGCAGTTTCAGGGCGGGTGGAGGGCCCTATGGCTACACCTTC	CASSFRAGGGPYGYTF
15	TRBJ2-1	TRBD2	once	TRBV19	TGTGCCAGTACCCCCGGACTAGCGGGGAACAATGAGCAGTTCTTC	CASTPGLAGNNEQFF
15	TRBJ1-2	NA	NA	TRBV28	TGTGCCAGCAGCCGGGCAGGGAAAGCTAACTATGGCTACACCTTC	CASSRAGKANYGYTF
14	TRBJ2-5	NA	NA	TRBV7-7	TGTGCCAGCAGCATCTCGGGACCGCAATCTGAGCAGTACTTC	CASSISGPQSEQYF
14	TRBJ1-2	NA	NA	TRBV30	TGTGCCTGGAGTGCCATCCTCGGGGTCTATGGCTACACCTTC	CAWSAILGVYGYTF
15	TRBJ2-4	TRBD2	NA	TRBV5-4	TGTGCCAGCAGCCCCCCGGGGGGGACCAAAAACATTCAGTACTTC	CASSPPGGTKNIQYF
15	TRBJ1-1	NA	few	TRBV25-1	TGTGCCAGCAGTGAATTGACGGGGAGGGGGACTGAAGCTTTCTTT	CASSELTGRGTEAFF
14	TRBJ1-3	TRBD1	NA	TRBV6-6	TGTGCCAGCAGTCCGACAGGGTTTGGAAACACCATATATTTT	CASSPTGFGNTIYF
13	TRBJ1-5	NA	NA	TRBV2	TGTGCCAGCAGTTCAACGAGCAATCAGCCCCAGCATTTT	CASSSTSNQPQHF
14	TRBJ2-7	NA	NA	TRBV5-1	TGCGCCAGCAGCCCACCTAAGGTACCCTACGAGCAGTACTTC	CASSPPKVPYEQYF
14	TRBJ2-2	TRBD1	few	TRBV2	TGTGCCAGCAGACCGGGACAGGGCACCGGGGAGCTGTTTTTT	CASRPGQGTGELFF
17	TRBJ1-5	NA	NA	TRBV5-8	TGTGCCAGCAGCACAGATTTGACAGGCTGGGACAATCAGCCCCAGCATTTT	CASSTDLTGWDNQPQHF
16	TRBJ2-7	TRBD2	once	TRBV28	TGTGCCAGCAGGCCTAGCGGGAGGCTCTACGCCTACGAGCAGTACTTC	CASRPSGRLYAYEQYF
17	TRBJ2-2	NA	NA	TRBV12-5	TGTGCTAGTGGTCCCGGGACTGCAGGTTGGAACACCGGGGAGCTGTTTTTT	CASGPGTAGWNTGELFF
13	TRBJ2-2	NA	NA	TRBV5-1	TGCGCCAGCAGCTTTAGAGGGGCCGGGGAGCTGTTTTTT	CASSFRGAGELFF
13	TRBJ1-1	NA	few	TRBV2	TGTGCCAGCAGTGACGGGGTAGGCTGGTCGGCTTTCTTT	CASSDGVGWSAFF
15	TRBJ2-6	NA	NA	TRBV7-2	TGTGCCAGCAGCTCCCGATCCCCTGGGGCCAACGTCCTGACTTTC	CASSSRSPGANVLTF
16	TRBJ2-7	NA	NA	TRBV11-3	TGTGCCAGCAGTTTTAGCGCCGGGGCGCCCGTGTACGAGCAGTACTTC	CASSFSAGAPVYEQYF
14	TRBJ1-1	TRBD1	NA	TRBV6-6	TGTGCCAGCAGAGAGGGACAGGCGAACACTGAAGCTTTCTTT	CASREGQANTEAFF
18	TRBJ2-2	NA	NA	TRBV7-9	TGTGCCAGCAGCTTATGGCCCCGGGCAGGTACGAACACCGGGGAGCTGTTTTTT	CASSLWPRAGTNTGELFF
15	TRBJ2-5	NA	NA	TRBV27	TGTGCCAGCAGTCGTAATTCAGGGGAATCGGAGACCCAGTACTTC	CASSRNSGESETQYF
12	TRBJ1-2	NA	NA	TRBV27	TGTGCCAGCAGTTTTAACGGAGCTTGGAACACCTTC	CASSFNGAWNTF
18	TRBJ2-5	TRBD2	NA	TRBV7-9	TGTGCCAGCAGCTTAGTTGGGACTAGCACCAACCCTAAAGAGACCCAGTACTTC	CASSLVGTSTNPKETQYF
15	TRBJ1-2	TRBD1	NA	TRBV4-2	TGTGCCAGCAGCCCGCACCGGGACAGCCTCCTGGGCTACACCTTC	CASSPHRDSLLGYTF
16	TRBJ1-3	NA	NA	TRBV6-6	TGTGCCAGCAGTCCGAGAGACCGCCGTAGAGGAAACACCATATATTTT	CASSPRDRRRGNTIYF
18	TRBJ2-3	TRBD2	NA	TRBV5-1	TGCGCCAGCAGCCTCGGGACTAGCGGGACCCTATCCACAGATACGCAGTATTTT	CASSLGTSGTLSTDTQYF
15	TRBJ1-2	NA	NA	TRBV9	TGTGCCAGCAGCCCCAGATATCGACAGGACTATGGCTACACCTTC	CASSPRYRQDYGYTF
17	TRBJ2-3	NA	NA	TRBV5-1	TGCGCCAGCAGCTTTCTCGAGCGCCCGACAAGCACAGATACGCAGTATTTT	CASSFLERPTSTDTQYF
13	TRBJ1-1	NA	NA	TRBV9	TGTGCCAGCCAAGAGAACGAGAACACTGAAGCTTTCTTT	CASQENENTEAFF
17	TRBJ2-3	TRBD2	NA	TRBV30	TGTGCCTGGAGTGAGGGGACTAGCGGGAGATGGGCAGATACGCAGTATTTT	CAWSEGTSGRWADTQYF
15	TRBJ2-1	TRBD1	NA	TRBV5-1	TGCGCCAGCAGCCCCGGACAGGGGGTAGACAATGAGCAGTTCTTC	CASSPGQGVDNEQFF
13	TRBJ2-2	NA	NA	TRBV5-1	TGCGCCAGCAGCTTGTTCCGGCCCGGGGAGCTGTTTTTT	CASSLFRPGELFF
11	TRBJ2-5	NA	NA	TRBV20-1	TGCAGCGCCCTGTTACAAGAGACCCAGTACTTC	CSALLQETQYF
14	TRBJ2-5	NA	once	TRBV10-3	TGTGCCTCCAAGGGGGGGACAGCTCAAGAGACCCAGTACTTC	CASKGGTAQETQYF
16	TRBJ2-1	TRBD2	NA	TRBV11-2	TGTGCCAGCAGCCAAAGGAGAAGCGGGGCTTACAATGAGCAGTTCTTC	CASSQRRSGAYNEQFF
14	TRBJ2-7	TRBD1	once	TRBV6-5	TGTGCCAGCAGCCTTACAGGGGGTAAGGCCGAGCAGTACTTC	CASSLTGGKAEQYF
14	TRBJ2-3	NA	once	TRBV4-1	TGCGCCAGCAGCCTCTATTCGACTACAGATACGCAGTATTTT	CASSLYSTTDTQYF
15	TRBJ2-5	NA	NA	TRBV29-1	TGCAGCGTTGATCGGAGTAATAGCGGCCAAGAGACCCAGTACTTC	CSVDRSNSGQETQYF
12	TRBJ2-3	NA	NA	TRBV5-1	TGCGCCAGCAGCGTCCCGGGGGATACGCAGTATTTT	CASSVPGDTQYF
12	TRBJ1-4	NA	NA	TRBV28	TGTGCCAGCAGTTACAGGAATGAAAAACTGTTTTTT	CASSYRNEKLFF
16	TRBJ2-7	NA	once	TRBV7-2	TGTGCCAGCAGCTTAGAAATGGGTAGGAGCTCCTACGAGCAGTACTTC	CASSLEMGRSSYEQYF
18	TRBJ2-1	TRBD2	once	TRBV5-6	TGTGCCAGCAGCCGGAGGACTAGCGGGAGGGGAACCTACAATGAGCAGTTCTTC	CASSRRTSGRGTYNEQFF
15	TRBJ1-4	NA	NA	TRBV6-5	TGTGCCAGCAGGCCCCGCCAGGGCCATAATGAAAAACTGTTTTTT	CASRPRQGHNEKLFF
15	TRBJ2-3	TRBD1	NA	TRBV5-1	TGCGCCAGCAGATCTAACGGACAGGGCACAGATACGCAGTATTTT	CASRSNGQGTDTQYF
12	TRBJ2-7	TRBD1	NA	TRBV29-1	TGCAGCGTTAGGACAGGGGGTAACGAGCAGCACTTC	CSVRTGGNEQHF
15	TRBJ2-1	NA	NA	TRBV5-1	TGCGCCAGCAGCTTAAACCCGGGACATACCAATGAGCAGTTCTTC	CASSLNPGHTNEQFF
16	TRBJ2-3	NA	once	TRBV5-1	TGCGCCAGCAGGGTTTCCGGGCCTACGAGCACAGATACGCAGTATTTT	CASRVSGPTSTDTQYF
16	TRBJ2-3	NA	NA	TRBV21-1	TGTGCCAGCGTCTGCCCACGGCGGACTAGCACAGATACGCAGTATTTT	CASVCPRRTSTDTQYF
13	TRBJ2-5	TRBD1	once	TRBV30	TGTGCCTGGAGTAGACAGGGTCCAGAGACCCAGTACTTC	CAWSRQGPETQYF